Shown below are 11 T cell receptor delta chains from a single sample sequenced in a study of γδ T cells in repeated Plasmodium falciparum infection. Gammadelta T cells were flow-sorted from PBMC into Vgamma9/Vdelta2+ and Vdelta2-negative populations for bulk analysis. TCRdb re-called the multiplex PCR reads with CATT. The table shows around 50,000 delta-chain clones, with roughly 2% occurring only once. Input material: gamma-delta T cells from blood. Receptor source: a pool of human donors (malaria-infected and uninfected, not separated).

On this clone: A much larger clone lies a single base off, so this may be a read error. The V gene is TRDV3; the J gene was not called. CDR1 is TVYSNPD, CDR2 GDNSRS, per germline (reference sequence). The CDR3 has 13 residues. The CDR3 protein is CAFCPDWGGGLIF. DNA of the CDR3: TGTGCCTTTTGTCCCGACTGGGGAGGTGGGCTCATCTTT.

With respect to this clone: A read error is the likely source, as a far larger clone sits one nucleotide away. At the DNA level, this CDR3 is encoded by other sequences in the same sample as well. The CDR3 DNA sequence: TGCGCCTGTGACACCGTCGCCAGTGACCCGTACACCGATAAACTCATCTTT. It translates to CACDTVASDPYTDKLIF. This sequence joins TRDV2 and TRDJ1; D gene uncertain. Matching the DNA to germline supplied the J gene, which TCRdb does not give. The CDR3 length is 17 residues. Germline lookup yields CDR1 GEAIGNYY and CDR2 EKD.

A word on this clone: A far larger clone lies a single base away; this is likely a read error. The sample carries other DNA sequences with the same CDR3. CDR3 region: CACDTLGDTRGSSWDTRQMFF. CDR3 sequence (DNA): TGTGCCTGTGACACGCTGGGGGATACGAGGGGGAGCTCCTGGGACACCCGACAGATGTTTTTC. This chain connects TRDV2 to TRDJ3; 12 bases match TRDD3. Since TCRdb gives no J gene, matching the DNA to germline was used here to assign it. Trimming cost V 1 base and J 0 bases; bases outside gene matches: 9. Germline assignment: CDR1 GEAIGNYY and CDR2 EKD. The CDR3 loop spans 21 amino acids.

Note on this clone: The amino acid sequence in TCRdb belongs to a much larger clone and departs from this DNA's translation at residue 8, likely a sequencing read error; the sequence shown is translated from the DNA. The V and J genes are TRDV1 and TRDJ1; D uncertain. The germline V gene encodes CDR1 TSWWSYY and CDR2 QGS. Trimming stripped 2 bases from V and 3 bases from J, with 7 bases between. The CDR3 is 13 amino acids. Here the CDR3 DNA reads TGTGCTCTTGGGGAATTTCCGTCCGATAAACTCATCTTT. Translated: CALGEFPSDKLIF.

On this clone itself: The TCRdb protein, from a much larger clone, departs from this DNA's translation at residue 3, likely by read error; the protein shown derives from the DNA. The V and J genes are TRDV1 and TRDJ2; 9 bases line up with TRDD2. Here the J gene was assigned by germline matching of the DNA, as TCRdb has none. Germline V gene data show CDR1 as TSWWSYY and CDR2 as QGS. The CDR3 spans 23 residues. The CDR3 here is CAPGLPSLTFLLENTIWSAQLFF. The DNA for the CDR3 is TGTGCTCCTGGGTTACCCTCCCTTACCTTCCTACTGGAAAATACCATATGGTCAGCACAACTCTTCTTT.

This clone showed up many times. The translation of this DNA and the TCRdb protein of a much larger clone differ at residue 7, probably owing to a read error; the protein shown here is translated from the DNA. The chain employs TRDV3 and TRDJ1; TRDD3 agrees at 10 bases. The V gene end was trimmed by 2 bases and the J gene end by 1 base; junction bases not matched to a gene: 16. Germline CDR1 reads TVYSNPD; CDR2 reads GDNSRS (reference sequence). The CDR3 length is 18 residues. This CDR3 reads CAFGFYGGIRLTTDKLIF. CDR3 DNA: TGTGCCTTTGGGTTCTACGGGGGGATACGCCTCACCACCGATAAACTCATCTTT.

Only a few counts were recorded for this clone. TCRdb's protein for this DNA is that of a much larger clone and differs from the translation at residue 14, likely a read error; the protein shown is the DNA translation. There is no J gene call, but TRAV38-2/DV8 is given as the V gene; whether TRDD3, the table's D call, matches the DNA was not checked. There are 20 residues in the CDR3. Per the germline V gene, CDR1 is TSESDYY and CDR2 is QEAYKQQN. Written as DNA, the CDR3 is TGTGCTTACGGAGGGAGCCTTCCTATGGCCATGAACTGGAGGATACGAAGGCTCATCTTT. Its translation is CAYGGSLPMAMNWRIRRLIF.

This clone was counted at least ten times. Translating this DNA gives a protein that differs at residue 10 from the TCRdb one, which belongs to a much larger clone; a read error is likely, and the protein shown is this translation. The rearrangement joins TRDV2 to TRDJ1; tentative D call: TRDD3 (6 bases). TCRdb gives no J gene; it was assigned here by matching the DNA to germline. This CDR3 is 15 amino acids long. Germline V CDR1 and CDR2: GEAIGNYY, EKD. The V gene lost 3 bases and the J gene lost 4 bases, with 17 bases spanning the gap. CDR3 coding DNA: TGTGCCTGTGACCCCCTGGGGAGCGGACACGATAAACTCATCTTT. Protein product: CACDPLGSGHDKLIF.

This clone was detected only a few times. TCRdb's protein for this DNA is that of a much larger clone and differs from the translation at residue 6, likely a read error; the protein shown is the DNA translation. V gene TRDV2 combines with J gene TRDJ3, with 8 bases lining up with TRDD3. The J gene comes from matching the DNA to germline here; TCRdb lacks it. The V segment lost 0 bases and the J segment 3 bases; nucleotides outside the gene matches: 18. Germline values: CDR1 GEAIGNYY, CDR2 EKD. This CDR3 region has 22 residues. The CDR3 is CACDTASLGETNGVWDTRQMFF. CDR3 DNA: TGTGCCTGTGACACCGCGTCCCTGGGGGAGACAAACGGGGTCTGGGACACCCGACAGATGTTTTTC.

This clone was seen repeatedly, ten times or more. A far bigger clonotype differs at one base, so this is likely a read error. This sample also contains other DNA sequences that code for the same CDR3. The V gene is TRDV1, but the J gene lacks a call; the table calls TRDD2, which could not be checked here. The CDR3 runs to 14 residues. CDR1 TSWWSYY and CDR2 QGS come from the germline V gene. The CDR3 nucleotides read TGTGCTCTTGGGATTCTTCCTACAGAGGGTAAACTCATCTTC. Translation: CALGILPTEGKLIF.

This clone turned up a few times. TCRdb assigns this DNA the protein of a much larger clone, which departs from its translation at residue 17; this likely reflects a read error, and the protein shown comes from translating the DNA. The rearrangement uses TRDV2 and TRDJ1; 13 bases align to TRDD3. The J gene, not given by TCRdb, was assigned here from a germline match of the nucleotide sequence. This CDR3 contains 21 residues. Germline CDR1 GEAIGNYY, CDR2 EKD. The DNA of the CDR3 is TGTGCCTGTGACCCAGTACTGGGGGATACGGCCAGAGCCCCGTACACCGAGAAACTCATCTTT. This codes for CACDPVLGDTARAPYTEKLIF.